Listed here are 3 T cell receptor beta chains from one sample, sequenced in a study of memory CD4+ T cells and cytomegalovirus serostatus. Single viable CD3+CD4+CD8-CD45RO+ cells were sorted as the memory CD4+ T cells. Profiled with immunoSEQ multiplex PCR; TCRdb holds only in-frame clones, not every one. The sample has approximately 50,000 clones; 70% to 80% are singletons. Material: memory CD4+ T cells from blood. The receptors were gathered from an adult in good health and CMV-seropositive.

The chain employs TRBV5-6 and TRBJ1-2; D possibly corresponds to TRBD1 (6 bases). CDR3 length: 13 residues. The V end was cut by 4 bases, the J end by 6 bases, with 13 bases between. Germline CDR1 reads SGHDT; CDR2 reads YYEEEE. In DNA, the CDR3 is TGTGCCAGCAGCCCTACAGGGATTCATGGCTACACCTTC. This codes for CASSPTGIHGYTF.

The V gene is TRBV19, the J gene TRBJ1-1, with a tentative D call TRBD1 (5 bases). Trimming cost V 10 bases and J 7 bases, with 22 bases left between them. Germline V CDR1 and CDR2: LNHDA, SQIVND (reference sequence). This CDR3 has 14 amino acids. The CDR3 reads CATMGGHVLYEAFF. The CDR3 bases are TGTGCCACTATGGGAGGACACGTATTGTATGAAGCTTTCTTT.

This chain connects TRBV28 to TRBJ1-1, with no clear D. Trimming removed 8 bases from V and 3 bases from J, with 7 bases in between. Germline values: CDR1 MDHEN, CDR2 SYDVKM. This CDR3 region has 11 residues. In DNA form, the CDR3 reads TGTGCCAGCGGTACTTACACTGAAGCTTTCTTT. This gives the protein CASGTYTEAFF.